This TCR beta chain is from a study of blood T cell repertoires in COVID-19. Overall study: The origin of the acute and convalescent COVID-19 samples was the United States, Italy and Spain. PBMCs, B-cell-depleted T cells, or T cells were the source of the cDNA or gDNA that made up the material.

Original processing methods: Amplification of reference gene primers was used by the study to estimate nucleated cell counts. Measured with immunoSEQ multiplex PCR; TCRdb has only the in-frame clones, and not every one. V, J and clone size derive from that table, while D and trimming were established from the DNA sequence. This sample has tens of thousands of clones; over 65% occur once, and the top ten carry almost 50%. There are many counts of this clone. J lost 0 bases, V lost 6 bases, and 11 bases had no gene match. CDR1 is SNHLY and CDR2 is FYNNEI in the germline V gene. The CDR3 consists of 16 residues.

Sequencing input: peripheral blood. This sequence joins TRBV2 and TRBJ2-7, with TRBD2 identical over 7 bases. This receptor was taken from a human donor in a cohort sampled during active COVID-19. The CDR3 DNA reads as TGTGCCAGCAGCACCGGGCCAGGGAGGGTCTCCTACGAGCAGTACTTC. Amino acids: CASSTGPGRVSYEQYF. The full variable domain, with the rest looked up from reference TRBV2 and TRBJ2-7, is EPEVTQTPSHQVTQMGQEVILRCVPISNHLYFYWYRQILGQKVEFLVSFYNNEISEKSEIFDDQFSVERPDGSNFTLKIRSTKLEDSAMYFCASSTGPGRVSYEQYFGPGTRLTVT.